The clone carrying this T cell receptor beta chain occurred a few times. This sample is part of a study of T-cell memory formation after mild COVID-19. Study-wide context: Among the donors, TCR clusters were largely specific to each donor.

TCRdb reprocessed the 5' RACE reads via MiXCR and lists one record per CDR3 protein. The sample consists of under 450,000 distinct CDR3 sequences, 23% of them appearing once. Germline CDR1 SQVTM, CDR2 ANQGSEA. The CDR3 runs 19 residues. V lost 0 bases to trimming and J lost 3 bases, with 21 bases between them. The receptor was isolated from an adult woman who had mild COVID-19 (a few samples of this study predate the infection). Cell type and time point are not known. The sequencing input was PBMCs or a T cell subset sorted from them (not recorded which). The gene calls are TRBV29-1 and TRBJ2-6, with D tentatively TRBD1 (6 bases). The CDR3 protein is CSVEDDLRGQLLGANVLTF. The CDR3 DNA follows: TGCAGCGTTGAAGATGATTTAAGGGGACAACTTCTTGGGGCCAACGTCCTGACTTTC.